Listed here are 3 T cell receptor beta chains from one sample, sequenced in a study of cytomegalovirus exposure and HLA in healthy donors. Researchers ran the PCR with 60 Vbeta and 13 Jbeta primers. Some clones are missing from TCRdb's copy, which holds only in-frame ones; the method was immunoSEQ multiplex PCR. This repertoire shows some 130,000 clones, 70% to 80% found once; its top ten account for 1% to 1.5%. Sequences were obtained from PBMCs. The receptors originated from a man aged 45-60 years in good health and CMV-seronegative.

A remark on this clone: At one end, the junction sequence differs from germline, possibly due to a read error. This chain links TRBV10-2 with TRBJ2-2; D is possibly TRBD2 (7 bases). The length of the CDR3 is 14 residues. Germline V CDR1 and CDR2: WSHSY, SAAADI. The CDR3: CASVGRGRGRGAVF. CDR3 bases: TGCGCCAGCGTGGGGAGGGGGAGAGGTCGGGGAGCTGTTTTT.

The rearrangement uses TRBV28 and TRBJ2-2; tentative D call: TRBD2 (7 bases). The CDR3 extends over 14 amino acids. Germline-derived CDR1 and CDR2 are MDHEN and SYDVKM. The V end lost 5 bases, the J end lost 12 bases, and 19 bases lay between the germline ends. As DNA, the CDR3 is TGTGCCAGCAGTACCCAACGAGGGGGGGGCCAGCTGTTTTTT. Translating gives CASSTQRGGGQLFF.

V is TRBV4-1 and J is TRBJ2-3; TRBD2 is a possible D gene (6 bases). V gave up 1 base and J gave up 4 bases, with 12 bases separating them. CDR3 length equals 15 residues. The germline V gene has CDR1 MGHRA and CDR2 YSYEKL. CDR3 sequence: CASSQGGARADTQYF. In nucleotides, the CDR3 is TGCGCCAGCAGCCAAGGCGGGGCCCGTGCAGATACGCAGTATTTT.